The rows below give T cell receptor beta chains drawn from one sample of a study of PD-1 blockade in classical Hodgkin lymphoma. Assay used: immunoSEQ multiplex PCR; TCRdb lists only in-frame clones, some missing. The sample has over 45,000 clones, around 67% seen once; the top ten hold more than 12%. Material: peripheral blood mononuclear cells (PBMCs), obtained before the second cycle of nivolumab. The source is a human donor with classical Hodgkin lymphoma. CDR3s include the opening cysteine and the closing phenylalanine or tryptophan. Fields, in order: J gene, V gene, D gene, clone size, CDR3 protein, CDR3 DNA. The D gene is left open where the match is weak. For some rows the clone size is stated as once, few or many, or as a class when expanded; others skip it.

TRBJ1-3 | TRBV27 | NA | NA | CASSLNRISGNTIYF | TGTGCCAGCAGTTTAAACCGAATCTCTGGAAACACCATATATTTT
TRBJ1-2 | TRBV9 | NA | NA | CASSPQPGSPYGYTF | TGTGCCAGCAGCCCACAACCCGGGAGTCCCTATGGCTACACCTTC
TRBJ1-2 | TRBV6-5 | TRBD1 | NA | CASTPTGTYGYTF | TGTGCCAGCACCCCGACAGGGACCTATGGCTACACCTTC
TRBJ2-7 | TRBV18 | NA | NA | CASSPPTGSYEQYF | TGTGCCAGCTCACCACCAACCGGGAGCTACGAGCAGTACTTC
TRBJ2-7 | TRBV6-5 | NA | few | CASSPTTHEQYF | TGTGCCAGCAGCCCGACAACCCACGAGCAGTACTTC
TRBJ2-1 | TRBV6-1 | NA | few | CASSELGGAYNEQFF | TGTGCCAGCAGTGAACTCGGGGGTGCCTACAATGAGCAGTTCTTC
TRBJ1-1 | TRBV7-9 | TRBD1 | NA | CASSLGQGWEETEAFF | TGTGCCAGCAGCCTAGGACAGGGTTGGGAGGAAACTGAAGCTTTCTTT
TRBJ1-1 | TRBV6-5 | NA | NA | CASSVRPYEAFF | TGTGCCAGCAGTGTCCGGCCTTATGAAGCTTTCTTT
TRBJ2-7 | TRBV6-1 | TRBD2 | NA | CASSESGNLRIILF | TGTGCCAGCAGTGAAAGCGGGAACCTGCGAATAATACTTTTC
TRBJ2-1 | TRBV9 | NA | NA | CASSVGGQGEQFF | TGTGCCAGCAGCGTAGGGGGGCAGGGTGAGCAGTTCTTC
TRBJ2-2 | TRBV11-2 | NA | few | CASIFNRLSGELFF | TGTGCCAGCATCTTTAATCGCCTGTCCGGGGAGCTGTTTTTT
TRBJ2-7 | TRBV29-1 | NA | NA | CSVLRASDYEQYF | TGCAGCGTTTTGAGGGCATCAGACTACGAGCAGTACTTC
TRBJ2-7 | TRBV6-5 | TRBD2 | NA | CASRRTRYEQYF | TGTGCCAGCAGACGGACTAGATACGAGCAGTACTTC
TRBJ1-1 | TRBV28 | NA | NA | CASRNFGHGESTEAFF | TGTGCCAGCAGGAACTTTGGTCATGGGGAAAGCACTGAAGCTTTCTTT